These 22 T cell receptor beta chains were all obtained from the same sample, sequenced in a study of CD8+ T cells in alopecia areata. Reverse transcription of extracted RNA yielded cDNA, which provided the sequencing template. Measured with immunoSEQ multiplex PCR; TCRdb has only the in-frame clones, and not every one. The sample holds under 300,000 clones, under 70% seen once. The specimen comprised CD4+ T cells sorted from blood, sampled at week 0. These receptors originate from a human donor with alopecia areata.

J is TRBJ1-6 and V is TRBV30; unclear D gene. V dropped 3 bases and J dropped 7 bases, with 16 bases sitting between them. The CDR3 is 15 residues long. Germline CDR1 is GTSNPN and CDR2 is SVGIG (reference sequence). CDR3 region: CAWSHVSRANSPLHF. The CDR3 nucleotides read TGTGCCTGGAGCCATGTAAGCCGCGCGAATTCACCCCTCCACTTT.

The chain couples TRBV30 to TRBJ2-4; the match to TRBD1 covers 9 bases. This CDR3 has 13 residues. The germline V gene encodes CDR1 GTSNPN and CDR2 SVGIG (reference sequence). The ends lost 0 bases at V and 14 bases at J; junction bases unmatched: 8. CDR3 loop: CAWSVDRGGHEYF. CDR3 bases: TGTGCCTGGAGTGTTGACAGGGGGGGTCATGAGTACTTC.

The chain joins TRBV18 to TRBJ1-1; D is undetermined. Trimming cost V 0 bases and J 7 bases, with 15 bases left between them. The CDR3 loop spans 15 amino acids. The germline CDR1 and CDR2 sequences are KGHSH and LQKENI. The CDR3 nucleotides are TGTGCCAGCTCACCACCGCTGTCAAGGCAGAGTGAAGCTTTCTTT. Protein sequence: CASSPPLSRQSEAFF.

This clone was counted between two and nine times. The rearrangement joins TRBV10-3 to TRBJ2-3; possibly TRBD1 or TRBD2 for D (5 bases each). The V gene's germline CDR1 is ENHRY and CDR2 SYGVKD. The CDR3 is made up of 14 amino acids. V shed 6 bases and J shed 4 bases, with 14 bases lying between them. The CDR3 is CAIRQGRDADTQYF. The CDR3 DNA is TGTGCCATCAGGCAGGGTAGGGACGCAGATACGCAGTATTTT.

The V and J genes are TRBV11-2 and TRBJ2-7; D is uncertain. The CDR3 has 15 residues. V was shortened by 1 base and J by 5 bases, with 15 bases between the two germline ends. CDR1 and CDR2 from the germline V gene are SGHAT and FQNNGV. Written as DNA, the CDR3 is TGTGCCAGCAGCTTAGGGTCCCCAAGAAGCCACGAGCAGTACTTC. This sequence encodes CASSLGSPRSHEQYF.

This clone has a handful of counts. This chain uses TRBV6-6 with TRBJ2-5; TRBD2 is a possible D gene (5 bases). Germline-derived CDR1 and CDR2 are MNHNY and SVGAGI (reference sequence). V lost 6 bases to trimming and J lost 4 bases, with 9 bases between them. The CDR3 contains 12 residues. This CDR3 is CASSFEGETQYF. The CDR3, as DNA: TGTGCCAGCAGCTTTGAGGGAGAGACCCAGTACTTC.

This clone was observed a handful of times. The V and J genes are TRBV29-1 and TRBJ2-7, with TRBD1 matching over 7 bases. After removal of 4 bases from V and 4 bases from J, the junction contained 4 bases not matched to a gene. Germline values: CDR1 SQVTM, CDR2 ANQGSEA. The CDR3 is 12 residues long. CDR3 loop: CSVVQGPYEQYF. In DNA, the CDR3 is TGCAGCGTTGTACAGGGGCCGTACGAGCAGTACTTC.

The genes are TRBV19 and TRBJ2-3, with TRBD1 matching over 8 bases. There are 14 residues in the CDR3. V trimming: 6 bases; J trimming: 0 bases; junction bases outside the gene matches: 2. Germline values: CDR1 LNHDA, CDR2 SQIVND (reference sequence). The CDR3: CASSHRGSTDTQYF. CDR3 coding DNA: TGTGCCAGTAGCCACAGGGGGAGCACAGATACGCAGTATTTT.

The chain is built from TRBV7-2 and TRBJ2-1; 8 bases are a match to TRBD2. With 1 base clipped from V and 2 bases from J, the junction kept 1 base outside the gene matches. The CDR3 covers 15 residues. The germline gives CDR1 SGHTA, CDR2 FQGNSA. The CDR3 sequence: CASSLEGLAYNEQFF. The CDR3 coding sequence is TGTGCCAGCAGCTTAGAGGGACTAGCCTACAATGAGCAGTTCTTC.

Note on this clone: The sample holds other DNA sequences that translate to the same CDR3. V gene TRBV30 combines with J gene TRBJ1-5; D is unclear. Trimming stripped 2 bases from V and 0 bases from J, with 5 bases between. The CDR3 runs 13 residues. Germline CDR1 is GTSNPN and CDR2 is SVGIG (reference sequence). This chain's CDR3 is CAWSLSSNQPQHF. CDR3 bases: TGTGCCTGGAGTTTGAGTAGCAATCAGCCCCAGCATTTT.

This chain links TRBV5-1 with TRBJ2-1; 11 nucleotides align to TRBD2. This CDR3 spans 16 amino acids. V lost 3 bases and J lost 6; bases outside the gene matches: 8. CDR1 and CDR2 (germline): SGHRS, YFSETQ. The CDR3 protein is CASSSRVGTSGNEQFF. In nucleotides, the CDR3 is TGCGCCAGCAGCTCGCGGGTAGGGACTAGCGGCAATGAGCAGTTCTTC. Using reference TRBV5-1 and TRBJ2-1 for the parts outside the CDR3, the full variable domain is KAGVTQTPRYLIKTRGQQVTLSCSPISGHRSVSWYQQTPGQGLQFLFEYFSETQRNKGNFPGRFSGRQFSNSRSEMNVSTLELGDSALYLCASSSRVGTSGNEQFFGPGTRLTVL.

This clone was recorded once. V gene TRBV29-1 combines with J gene TRBJ1-2; 8 bases agree with TRBD1. The V gene's germline CDR1 is SQVTM and CDR2 ANQGSEA. The CDR3 sequence is 13 residues long. V gave up 4 bases and J gave up 6 bases; unmatched junction bases: 7. CDR3 protein: CSVGGPTGDGYTF. The CDR3 DNA sequence: TGCAGCGTTGGTGGCCCGACAGGGGATGGCTACACCTTC.

The chain combines TRBV18 with TRBJ1-2, with D tentatively TRBD1 (5 bases). Trimming pared 2 bases from V and 3 bases from J, leaving 13 bases between. CDR1 and CDR2 from the germline V gene are KGHSH and LQKENI. The CDR3 runs to 15 residues. The CDR3 coding sequence is TGTGCCAGCTCACCAGCCCAGGGCGAGTACTATGGCTACACCTTC. Its protein is CASSPAQGEYYGYTF.

A note on this clone: Other DNA sequences from this sample encode an identical CDR3 as well. The CDR3: CAWSAGGYEQYF. In DNA, the CDR3 is TGTGCCTGGAGCGCAGGGGGGTACGAGCAGTACTTC. The V call is TRBV30, the J call TRBJ2-7; tentatively, D is TRBD1 (7 bases). The CDR3 loop spans 12 amino acids. V shed 3 bases and J shed 4 bases, with 10 bases lying between them. Germline assignment: CDR1 GTSNPN and CDR2 SVGIG (reference sequence).

This clone came up once. The V call is TRBV30, the J call TRBJ2-7; D tentatively fits TRBD1 or TRBD2 (5 bases each). Germline V CDR1 and CDR2: GTSNPN, SVGIG (reference sequence). This CDR3 is built from 12 residues. The V gene lost 3 bases and the J gene lost 6 bases, with 12 bases spanning the gap. In DNA form, the CDR3 reads TGTGCCTGGAGCCGCCGGGGCCTCGAGCAGTACTTC. The encoded protein is CAWSRRGLEQYF.

This clone was seen a handful of times. V is TRBV4-1 and J is TRBJ2-1; D possibly corresponds to TRBD2 (5 bases). The CDR3 runs to 13 residues. Germline values: CDR1 MGHRA, CDR2 YSYEKL. V lost 3 bases, J lost 7 bases, and 10 bases lay in between. CDR3 bases: TGCGCCAGCAGCCATATTGAGGGTAATGAGCAGTTCTTC. It is translated as CASSHIEGNEQFF.

The chain carries TRBV29-1 and TRBJ1-2, with D possibly matching TRBD1 (5 bases). The CDR3 runs 13 residues. Germline-derived CDR1 and CDR2 are SQVTM and ANQGSEA. Trimming stripped 2 bases from V and 3 bases from J, with 10 bases between. The DNA of the CDR3 is TGCAGCGTTGAAAGGGGTACATACTATGGCTACACCTTC. As protein: CSVERGTYYGYTF.

The chain has TRBV2 and TRBJ1-2, with D possibly matching TRBD1 (6 bases). The CDR3 has 14 residues. Germline V lookup: CDR1 SNHLY, CDR2 FYNNEI. V lost 3 bases, J lost 4 bases, and 12 bases lay in between. The CDR3 loop reads CASSDSTGLYGYTF. CDR3 coding DNA: TGTGCCAGCAGTGATTCGACAGGCCTCTATGGCTACACCTTC. Using reference TRBV2 and TRBJ1-2 for the parts outside the CDR3, the full variable domain is EPEVTQTPSHQVTQMGQEVILRCVPISNHLYFYWYRQILGQKVEFLVSFYNNEISEKSEIFDDQFSVERPDGSNFTLKIRSTKLEDSAMYFCASSDSTGLYGYTFGSGTRLTVV.

A single count supports this clone. The rearrangement joins TRBV29-1 to TRBJ2-1; a weak D match, TRBD2 (6 bases). CDR3 size: 14 residues. Germline assignment: CDR1 SQVTM and CDR2 ANQGSEA. V shed 4 bases and J shed 1 base, with 11 bases lying between them. The CDR3, as DNA: TGCAGCGTTGGGAGCGGGCAATCCTACAATGAGCAGTTCTTC. Protein product: CSVGSGQSYNEQFF.

J is TRBJ1-2 and V is TRBV4-2; weak D call: TRBD1 (6 bases). Germline V gene lookup returns CDR1 LGHNA and CDR2 YNFKEQ. V lost 3 bases, J lost 1 base, and 12 bases lay in between. CDR3 length equals 15 residues. The CDR3 DNA sequence: TGTGCCAGCAGCCATATACGACAGGATAACTATGGCTACACCTTC. It encodes CASSHIRQDNYGYTF.

V usage is TRBV15 and J usage is TRBJ2-2, with TRBD2 identical over 7 bases. J gave up 0 bases and V 8 bases, and 0 bases lay outside the gene matches. CDR1 and CDR2 from the germline V gene are LNHNV and YYDKDF (reference sequence). The length of the CDR3 is 13 residues. The CDR3 reads CATGTTNTGELFF. In nucleotides, the CDR3 is TGTGCCACCGGGACTACGAACACCGGGGAGCTGTTTTTT.

The chain recombines TRBV30 with TRBJ2-1; weak D call: TRBD1 (6 bases). Looked up from germline, CDR1 is GTSNPN and CDR2 is SVGIG (reference sequence). V was clipped by 2 bases and J by 1 base, with 18 bases between them. This CDR3 has 17 residues. In nucleotides, the CDR3 is TGTGCCTGGAGTTTCCCCCGACAGGCATTGTCCTACAATGAGCAGTTCTTC. Its translation: CAWSFPRQALSYNEQFF.